These T cell receptor beta chains were read from a single sample in a study of T cell repertoires in ileal Crohn's disease. The repertoire was sequenced with immunoSEQ multiplex PCR; TCRdb's copy has only in-frame clones and lacks some. The table includes approximately 12,000 clones, 70% to 80% detected once. Sequenced: ileal tissue. The receptor set was obtained from an adult with Crohn's disease. Both conserved end residues are part of each CDR3. The order of the fields is clone size, J gene, D gene, CDR3 length, V gene, CDR3 DNA, CDR3 protein. D genes are given only for firm matches. Rows give clone size only sometimes, using once, few, many, or a class for an expanded clone.

-,TRBJ1-5,TRBD1,15,TRBV5-8,TGTGCCAGCAGCAACGGACAGGGAGGGTATCAGCCCCAGCATTTT,CASSNGQGGYQPQHF
-,TRBJ2-7,-,15,TRBV6-5,TGTGCCAGCAGTTACTCGGTCCAGGGGAAGGGGGAGCAGTACTTC,CASSYSVQGKGEQYF
-,TRBJ2-6,-,19,TRBV12-5,TGTGCTAGTGGTTTGGTATTGGGGGACACCGCCTCTGGGGCCAACGTCCTGACTTTC,CASGLVLGDTASGANVLTF
-,TRBJ2-2,-,15,TRBV7-6,TGTGCCAGCAGCTTTATAGCGGCGAACACCGGGGAGCTGTTTTTT,CASSFIAANTGELFF
-,TRBJ2-3,TRBD2,16,TRBV5-6,TGTGCCAGCAGCTTTGGACTAGAGACTAGCACAGATACGCAGTATTTT,CASSFGLETSTDTQYF
-,TRBJ2-7,-,18,TRBV5-1,TGCGCCAGCAGCTTGGCCTCATGGGCGCCCGATACGCCCTACGAGCAGTACTTC,CASSLASWAPDTPYEQYF
-,TRBJ2-7,TRBD2,15,TRBV5-6,TGTGCCAGCAGCTTTGGGGGGGGACGATCCTACGAGCAGTACTTC,CASSFGGGRSYEQYF
-,TRBJ1-2,-,14,TRBV28,TGTGCCAGCAGTCCCCCACGGCAGGCCCTTGGCTACACCTTC,CASSPPRQALGYTF
-,TRBJ1-3,-,18,TRBV5-1,TGCGCCAGCAGCTTGGGCGGCAGGGGATCAGGTACTGGAAACACCATATATTTT,CASSLGGRGSGTGNTIYF
-,TRBJ1-2,-,12,TRBV6-5,TGTGCCAGCAGTTCACAGGGTAGTGGCTACACCTTC,CASSSQGSGYTF
-,TRBJ1-1,TRBD1,16,TRBV5-4,TGTGCCAGCAGCTTATTAAGGCAGGGGGGTTTAACTGAAGCTTTCTTT,CASSLLRQGGLTEAFF
-,TRBJ1-1,-,13,TRBV5-1,TGCGCCAGCAGCGTGCGGCTTAGATTTGAAGCTTTCTTT,CASSVRLRFEAFF
-,TRBJ1-5,-,15,TRBV7-2,TGTGCCAGCAGCTTAGGGGCCAGGAGCAATCAGCCCCAGCATTTT,CASSLGARSNQPQHF
-,TRBJ1-5,TRBD1,14,TRBV27,TGTGCCAGCAGTCTCGGGACAGGGAATCAGCCCCAGCATTTT,CASSLGTGNQPQHF
-,TRBJ2-1,TRBD2,15,TRBV7-2,TGTGCCAGCAGCTCGACTAGCGGGCCCCACAATGAGCAGTTCTTC,CASSSTSGPHNEQFF
-,TRBJ1-4,TRBD1,16,TRBV14,TGTGCCAGCAGCCATCGAGGTGGGACAGGGAGGGGAAAACTGTTTTTT,CASSHRGGTGRGKLFF
few,TRBJ1-2,-,14,TRBV6-6,TGTGCCAGCAGCCGCGGGAACCCTAACTATGGCTACACCTTC,CASSRGNPNYGYTF
-,TRBJ1-5,-,14,TRBV5-8,TGTGCCAGCAGCGTCGGGGTTAGCAATCAGCCCCAGCATTTT,CASSVGVSNQPQHF
once,TRBJ1-5,-,13,TRBV7-8,TGTGCCAGCAGCTCAAGCAGCGATCAGCCCCAGCATTTT,CASSSSSDQPQHF
-,TRBJ2-1,TRBD1,16,TRBV6-1,TGTGCCAGCAGTGAAGTAATTGGACAGGGATCTGATGAGCAGTTCTTC,CASSEVIGQGSDEQFF
-,TRBJ2-5,-,16,TRBV10-3,TGTGCCATCATTCGCGTAGGCAGGGGCAAACAAGAGACCCAGTACTTC,CAIIRVGRGKQETQYF
-,TRBJ2-7,TRBD2,15,TRBV27,TGTGCCAGCAGTCCCAAGCTAGCGGATTCCTACGAGCAGTACTTC,CASSPKLADSYEQYF
-,TRBJ2-7,-,14,TRBV6-1,TGTGCCAGCAGTGGGTACAGGCAGCGTTCGGAGCAGTACTTC,CASSGYRQRSEQYF
-,TRBJ1-2,-,14,TRBV6-5,TGTGCCAGCAGTTACGCAGCGATTAACTATGGCTACACCTTC,CASSYAAINYGYTF
-,TRBJ1-2,TRBD1,14,TRBV6-5,TGTGCCAGCGGGGGTCGCGACAGGGACTATGGCTACACCTTC,CASGGRDRDYGYTF
-,TRBJ1-1,-,13,TRBV4-1,TGCGCCAGCAGCCAAGATAAGAACACTGAAGCTTTCTTT,CASSQDKNTEAFF
-,TRBJ2-3,TRBD2,16,TRBV5-4,TGTGCCAGCAGCCCACCGGGGCGGGAGATTACAGATACGCAGTATTTT,CASSPPGREITDTQYF
-,TRBJ2-3,-,15,TRBV11-2,TGTGCCAGCTCTCCCTTTGGGGGGAGCACAGATACGCAGTATTTT,CASSPFGGSTDTQYF
-,TRBJ1-1,-,13,TRBV7-2,TGTGCCAGCAGCTTAAGGGGTCAGACTGAAGCTTTCTTT,CASSLRGQTEAFF
-,TRBJ2-7,-,15,TRBV2,TGTGCCAGCAGTGTGTCAGAGCGGAGGCTCTACGAGCAGTACTTC,CASSVSERRLYEQYF
-,TRBJ1-2,TRBD1,14,TRBV13,TGTGCCAGCAGAAAAACAGGGGGCGCAGCTGGCTACACCTTC,CASRKTGGAAGYTF
few,TRBJ2-3,TRBD2,15,TRBV5-4,TGTGCCAGCAGCTCCGGGACTAGCGGGAGAAATACGCAGTATTTT,CASSSGTSGRNTQYF
once,TRBJ2-7,TRBD2,15,TRBV19,TGTGCCACCTCACTACTAGCGGATGTTATCTACGAGCAGTACTTC,CATSLLADVIYEQYF
-,TRBJ2-2,TRBD1,13,TRBV29-1,TGCAGCGGCCGGGACAGAAACACCGGGGAGCTGTTTTTT,CSGRDRNTGELFF
once,TRBJ1-2,TRBD1,11,TRBV30,TGTGCCTGGGGGGACAGGGATGGCTACACCTTC,CAWGDRDGYTF
-,TRBJ2-5,TRBD2,17,TRBV7-9,TGTGCCAGCAGCTTAGAGGGCGGGAGGGCCCTCTTCGAGACCCAGTACTTC,CASSLEGGRALFETQYF
few,TRBJ2-2,-,14,TRBV5-1,TGCGCCAGCAGCACCGAAGGCGGTCTCGGGGAGCTGTTTTTT,CASSTEGGLGELFF
-,TRBJ2-2,-,15,TRBV7-6,TGTGCCAGCAGCTTAACACAATTAAACACCGGGGAGCTGTTTTTT,CASSLTQLNTGELFF
-,TRBJ2-1,TRBD2,12,TRBV28,TGTTCGACTAGCGGGAGTGTCAGTGAGCAGTTCTTC,CSTSGSVSEQFF
-,TRBJ2-1,TRBD1,15,TRBV6-6,TGTGCCAGCAGTTACGTTCAGGGGGAGAACAATGAGCAGTTCTTC,CASSYVQGENNEQFF
-,TRBJ2-5,-,15,TRBV4-1,TGCGCCAGCAGCCAAGAGTGGCCCCATCGAGAGACCCAGTACTTC,CASSQEWPHRETQYF
-,TRBJ2-3,TRBD1,13,TRBV11-1,TGTGCCAGCAGCCAGGGGGGCACAGATACGCAGTATTTT,CASSQGGTDTQYF
few,TRBJ2-7,TRBD1,14,TRBV7-9,TGTGCCAGCAGCTTAAACAGGGGGGCCAACGAGCAGTACTTC,CASSLNRGANEQYF
-,TRBJ1-2,-,16,TRBV30,TGTGCCTGGAGTGTAGGAGGTCAGCGCGATAACTATGGCTACACCTTC,CAWSVGGQRDNYGYTF
few,TRBJ1-1,-,15,TRBV27,TGTGCCAGCAGTTTATCGGGGGGAATGAACACTGAAGCTTTCTTT,CASSLSGGMNTEAFF
-,TRBJ1-1,TRBD1,16,TRBV5-1,TGCGCCAGCAGCTCGACAGGGAGAGGCCCGAACACTGAAGCTTTCTTT,CASSSTGRGPNTEAFF
-,TRBJ2-7,-,15,TRBV5-1,TGCGCCAGCATGTACGGGCAGGGCAGCGCCTACGAGCAGTACTTC,CASMYGQGSAYEQYF
-,TRBJ2-5,-,12,TRBV5-1,TGCGCCAGCAGCGGAGGGACAGAGACCCAGTACTTC,CASSGGTETQYF
-,TRBJ1-2,-,14,TRBV19,TGTGCCAGTAGCCGCCCGGGACTTAACTATGGCTACACCTTC,CASSRPGLNYGYTF
-,TRBJ2-4,-,14,TRBV5-8,TGTGCCAGCAGCTTGGGGGGGCGGAAAAACATTCAGTACTTC,CASSLGGRKNIQYF
-,TRBJ2-2,TRBD2,15,TRBV6-5,TGTGCCAGCAGTTCTAGCGGCCCGAGGTCCGGGGAGCTGTTTTTT,CASSSSGPRSGELFF
-,TRBJ1-1,-,11,TRBV20-1,TGCAGTGCCGGGAGAGAAACTGAAGCTTTCTTT,CSAGRETEAFF
-,TRBJ2-7,-,15,TRBV2,TGTGCCAGCACGGGGAGGGGGAACAGTGCCTACGAGCAGTACTTC,CASTGRGNSAYEQYF
-,TRBJ2-3,TRBD2,15,TRBV27,TGTGCCAGCAGACATAGCGGGAGTAGGTCAGATACGCAGTATTTT,CASRHSGSRSDTQYF
few,TRBJ2-2,-,14,TRBV6-1,TGTGCCAGCAGTGAAGCGCTCGGCACCGGGGAGCTGTTTTTT,CASSEALGTGELFF
-,TRBJ2-7,-,12,TRBV7-8,TGTGCCAGCAGCTTGGGGAGTTACGAGCAGTACTTC,CASSLGSYEQYF
-,TRBJ2-7,TRBD2,15,TRBV4-2,TGTGCCAGCAGCCGCCAAACTAGCGGGCTTGGAGAGCAGTACTTC,CASSRQTSGLGEQYF